The TCR beta chain under discussion was sequenced for a study of T cell changes during pregnancy in multiple sclerosis (dated by TCRdb to about 2019). A note on the overall study: The study examined how the T cell repertoire changed over the course of pregnancy in women with multiple sclerosis.

The method behind the library was the immunoSEQ multiplex PCR assay. Imported from immuneACCESS, the table was reduced by TCRdb to in-frame sequences with V and J called. These copies leave out some clones; in studies compared against another copy, an unresolved V gene accounts for under half, and the cause of the remainder is not known. The sample table holds 45,000 to 50,000 clones, of which around nine tenths were seen once. The ten biggest clones cover 0.37% of the sample. V is shortened by 0 bases, J by 0 bases, and the region joining them spans 9 bases. The CDR3, from cysteine to phenylalanine, totals 16 residues. Kept here is only the CDR3 DNA, which spans 48 bases and is read in frame from base 1. CDR1 and CDR2 were assigned from the germline V gene (reference sequence) as LNHDA and SQIVND. Regarding this clone: It has no known antigen specificity. Per-base qualities were not stored, and no clone one base away is much larger.

The chain joins TRBV19 to TRBJ1-3; a tentative D match to TRBD1 spans 5 bases. This sequence was found in a female donor in good health, enrolled as a control in a pregnancy study. Specimen: CD4+ T cells from peripheral blood mononuclear cells, collected in the second trimester of pregnancy. Read as DNA, the sequence is TGTGCCAGTAGTATAGAGCGGGGGGGCTCTGGAAACACCATATATTTT. This codes for CASSIERGGSGNTIYF.